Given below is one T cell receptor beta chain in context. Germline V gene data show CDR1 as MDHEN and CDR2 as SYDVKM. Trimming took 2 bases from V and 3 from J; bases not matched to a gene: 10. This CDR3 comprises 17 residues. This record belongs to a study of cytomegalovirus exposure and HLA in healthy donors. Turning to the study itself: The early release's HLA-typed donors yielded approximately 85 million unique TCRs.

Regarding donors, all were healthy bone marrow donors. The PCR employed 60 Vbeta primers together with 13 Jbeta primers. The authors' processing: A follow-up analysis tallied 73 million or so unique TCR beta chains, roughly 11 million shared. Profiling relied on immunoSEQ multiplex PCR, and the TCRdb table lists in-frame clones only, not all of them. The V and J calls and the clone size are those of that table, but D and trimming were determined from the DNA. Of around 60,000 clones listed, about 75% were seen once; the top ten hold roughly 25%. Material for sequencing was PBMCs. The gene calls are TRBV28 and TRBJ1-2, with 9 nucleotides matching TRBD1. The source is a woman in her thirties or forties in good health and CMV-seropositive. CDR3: CASSLPPMTGGYYGYTF. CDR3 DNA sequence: TGTGCCAGCAGTTTACCTCCCATGACAGGGGGGTACTATGGCTACACCTTC.